A selection of T cell receptor beta chains follows, all from one sample in a study of control samples from healthy donors and cancer patients. Generated by immunoSEQ multiplex PCR, the TCRdb table keeps only in-frame clones and is missing some. The data show around 130,000 clones, with around 90% seen just once and 2% to 2.5% held by the top ten. Material: blood. The receptors stem from a man younger than 30 in good health. CDR3s include the opening cysteine and the closing phenylalanine or tryptophan. A D gene is named only where the DNA matches it firmly. Expanded clones get a size class; other rows say once, few or many, or leave the size out.

V gene	D gene	clone size	J gene	CDR3 protein	CDR3 DNA
TRBV5-4	NA	NA	TRBJ1-2	CASSLEQTNYGYTF	TGTGCCAGCAGCTTGGAACAGACTAACTATGGCTACACCTTC
TRBV24-1	TRBD2	NA	TRBJ2-1	CATEGGLAGGVDEQFF	TGTGCCACCGAGGGGGGACTAGCGGGAGGGGTCGATGAGCAGTTCTTC
TRBV28	TRBD1	NA	TRBJ1-1	CASSFRQGVGYTEAFF	TGTGCCAGCAGTTTTAGGCAGGGGGTGGGTTATACTGAAGCTTTCTTT
TRBV11-3	NA	NA	TRBJ2-1	CASSLGGFHEQFF	TGTGCCAGCAGCTTAGGGGGGTTCCATGAGCAGTTCTTC
TRBV29-1	TRBD2	NA	TRBJ2-1	CSARGRGEYNEQFF	TGCAGCGCCCGGGGGCGGGGGGAGTACAATGAGCAGTTCTTC
TRBV5-4	NA	NA	TRBJ1-6	CASSLGQGRDSPLHF	TGTGCCAGCAGCTTGGGGCAGGGAAGAGATTCACCCCTCCACTTT
TRBV9	NA	NA	TRBJ1-5	CASSVGVGSSNQPQHF	TGTGCCAGCAGCGTAGGGGTGGGGAGTAGCAATCAGCCCCAGCATTTT
TRBV10-1	NA	NA	TRBJ2-1	CASSLDNNEQFF	TGCGCCAGCAGTTTGGACAACAATGAGCAGTTCTTC
TRBV7-9	TRBD2	NA	TRBJ2-3	CASSQSSGTSGTDTQYF	TGTGCCAGCAGCCAAAGCTCCGGGACTAGCGGGACAGATACGCAGTATTTT
TRBV5-3	NA	NA	TRBJ2-7	CARSLGGDYEQYF	TGTGCCAGAAGCTTGGGTGGGGACTACGAGCAGTACTTC
TRBV14	TRBD1	NA	TRBJ1-3	CASSLTGVLLGNTIYF	TGTGCCAGCAGCCTCACAGGGGTTCTTCTTGGAAACACCATATATTTT
TRBV19	TRBD2	NA	TRBJ2-1	CASSTAGGPYNEQFF	TGTGCCAGTAGCACAGCGGGAGGGCCATACAATGAGCAGTTCTTC
TRBV30	NA	NA	TRBJ2-6	CAWAEGAGANVLTF	TGTGCCTGGGCGGAGGGGGCTGGGGCCAACGTCCTGACTTTC
TRBV10-1	NA	NA	TRBJ1-1	CASSPSGGTEAFF	TGCGCCAGCAGCCCAAGCGGGGGCACTGAAGCTTTCTTT
TRBV9	NA	NA	TRBJ1-3	CASSPRTEGNTIYF	TGTGCCAGCAGCCCTCGGACAGAGGGAAACACCATATATTTT
TRBV2	NA	NA	TRBJ2-6	CASSLVRPGANVLTF	TGTGCCAGCAGTTTGGTCCGCCCTGGGGCCAACGTCCTGACTTTC
TRBV3-1/TRBV3-2	NA	NA	TRBJ1-3	CASSQNVGYGNTIYF	TGTGCCAGCAGCCAAAACGTCGGATATGGAAACACCATATATTTT
TRBV5-1	NA	NA	TRBJ2-3	CASSLEADTQYF	TGCGCCAGCAGCCTGGAGGCAGATACGCAGTATTTT
TRBV9	TRBD2	NA	TRBJ2-2	CASSLRTSGTGELFF	TGTGCCAGCAGCCTCCGGACTAGCGGGACCGGGGAGCTGTTTTTT
TRBV7-8	NA	NA	TRBJ1-2	CASSSRGMDGYTF	TGTGCCAGCAGCTCCCGGGGCATGGATGGCTACACCTTC
TRBV5-5	NA	NA	TRBJ1-2	CASSLGTVYGYTF	TGTGCCAGCAGCTTGGGGACAGTCTATGGCTACACCTTC
TRBV7-2	NA	NA	TRBJ2-3	CASSLYTDTQYF	TGTGCCAGCAGCTTATACACAGATACGCAGTATTTT
TRBV7-2	NA	once	TRBJ1-1	CASSPWVRGTEAFF	TGTGCCAGCAGCCCTTGGGTCCGTGGCACTGAAGCTTTCTTT
TRBV28	TRBD2	NA	TRBJ2-1	CASIKDPLAGGINEQFF	TGTGCCAGCATAAAAGACCCTCTAGCGGGAGGGATTAATGAGCAGTTCTTC
TRBV5-4	TRBD2	NA	TRBJ2-3	CASNVRLAGGADTQYF	TGTGCCAGCAACGTCCGACTAGCGGGAGGGGCAGATACGCAGTATTTT
TRBV3-1/TRBV3-2	NA	NA	TRBJ2-1	CASSQEGTGTYNEQFF	TGTGCCAGCAGCCAGGAAGGTACCGGGACTTACAATGAGCAGTTCTTC
TRBV9	NA	NA	TRBJ1-2	CASSEGHWYGYTF	TGTGCCAGCAGCGAGGGACACTGGTATGGCTACACCTTC
TRBV28	TRBD2	NA	TRBJ2-7	CASKPLAGETYEQYF	TGTGCCAGCAAACCTCTCGCGGGGGAAACCTACGAGCAGTACTTC
TRBV5-6	NA	NA	TRBJ2-2	CASSLLLPGGELFF	TGTGCCAGCAGCTTGTTACTCCCGGGGGGGGAGCTGTTTTTT
TRBV24-1	NA	NA	TRBJ2-3	CATSDKLTALDTQYF	TGTGCCACCAGTGACAAGTTGACAGCTCTAGATACGCAGTATTTT
TRBV18	NA	once	TRBJ1-1	CASEHRGVGDTEAFF	TGTGCCAGCGAACACCGTGGTGTTGGGGACACTGAAGCTTTCTTT
TRBV27	TRBD1	NA	TRBJ2-2	CASSTIPGQGTGELFF	TGTGCCAGCAGTACCATCCCGGGACAGGGGACCGGGGAGCTGTTTTTT
TRBV19	NA	NA	TRBJ2-1	CASSPEGGSSYNEQFF	TGTGCCAGTAGCCCGGAAGGGGGGAGCTCCTACAATGAGCAGTTCTTC
TRBV6-6	NA	NA	TRBJ1-5	CASSYGTNSNQPQHF	TGTGCCAGCAGTTACGGCACAAATAGCAATCAGCCCCAGCATTTT
TRBV5-4	TRBD2	NA	TRBJ2-1	CASSLQRGNHNEQFF	TGTGCCAGCAGCTTGCAGCGGGGGAATCACAATGAGCAGTTCTTC
TRBV12-3/TRBV12-4	NA	NA	TRBJ2-1	CASSLGANNEQFF	TGTGCCAGCAGCCTCGGGGCCAACAATGAGCAGTTCTTC